The source of this T cell receptor (beta chain) is a study of cytotoxic CD8 clonotypes in ibrutinib-treated CLL. Background on the study: Following treatment for a median roughly 12 months, range 6 to 36, response samples were then taken.

Study results and caveats: The public clonotypes identified were infrequent and showed contraction or stability on treatment.

The table came from immunoSEQ multiplex PCR; TCRdb's copy has only in-frame clones and leaves some out. Here the sample spans 160,000 or so clones, 70% to 90% being singletons. Germline-derived CDR1 and CDR2 are ENHRY and SYGVKD. The CDR3 contains 14 residues. The V end lost 6 bases, the J end lost 0 bases, and 9 bases lay between the germline ends. Turning to this clone: Its antigen is undetermined.

The sample was PBMCs, taken at disease progression, from a patient treated with ibrutinib. The clonotype was recovered from a human donor with chronic lymphocytic leukemia. The chain combines TRBV10-3 with TRBJ1-3; perhaps TRBD1 as D (6 bases). CDR3 in DNA: TGTGCCATCAGGCAACAGGGCTCTGGAAACACCATATATTTT. Amino acid sequence: CAIRQQGSGNTIYF.